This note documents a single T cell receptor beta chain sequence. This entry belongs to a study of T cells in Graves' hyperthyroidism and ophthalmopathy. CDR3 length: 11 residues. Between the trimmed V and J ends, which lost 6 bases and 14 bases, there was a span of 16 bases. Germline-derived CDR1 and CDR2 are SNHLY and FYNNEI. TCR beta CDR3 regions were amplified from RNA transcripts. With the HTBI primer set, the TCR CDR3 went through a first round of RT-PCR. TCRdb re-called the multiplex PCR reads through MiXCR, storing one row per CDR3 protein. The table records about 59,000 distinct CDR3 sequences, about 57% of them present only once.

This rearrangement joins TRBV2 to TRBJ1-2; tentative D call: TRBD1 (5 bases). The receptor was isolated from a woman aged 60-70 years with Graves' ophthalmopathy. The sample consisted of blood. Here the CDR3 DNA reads TGTGCCAGCAGGAGGGCGAGGTGGGGGACCTTC. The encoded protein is CASRRARWGTF.